This T cell receptor beta chain was observed in a study of shared T cell receptors in the human thymus. Looked up from germline, CDR1 is MNHNY and CDR2 is SVGAGI (reference sequence). The V segment lost 9 bases and the J segment 5 bases; nucleotides outside the gene matches: 6. The length of the CDR3 is 14 residues. Libraries were prepared by immunoSEQ multiplex PCR; TCRdb keeps only in-frame clonotypes and omits some of them. The sample carries 640,000 or so clones, approximately 87% recorded once. A further study also used this sample, focusing on human thymus T cells. That report notes: During corrective heart surgery, resections were taken, and the thymus tissue came from them. Biased V and J segment usage appeared in thymus and peripheral blood.

V usage is TRBV6-6 and J usage is TRBJ2-3; TRBD2 matches 12 bases. Sequencing input: thymocytes. This TCR was sampled from a boy younger than two with a congenital heart defect. The CDR3 is CASLAGGVLDTQYF. The CDR3 DNA reads TGTGCCAGTCTAGCGGGGGGGGTTTTAGATACGCAGTATTTT.